The entry below gives a single T cell receptor beta chain sequence along with its context. This CDR3 region has 17 residues. In germline, CDR1 is SGHNT, CDR2 YYREEE (reference sequence). V was cut by 3 bases and J by 1 base, with 19 bases left in between. The data derive from a study of blood T cell repertoires in COVID-19. Authors' data handling: Quantification of nucleated cells was approximated via reference gene primer amplification. Some clones are missing from TCRdb's copy, which holds only in-frame ones; the method was immunoSEQ multiplex PCR. V and J calls and clone size are as listed in that table; D and trimming were resolved from the DNA. Here the sample spans some 200,000 clones, 80% to 90% being singletons.

This chain uses TRBV5-4 with TRBJ2-5; tentative D call: TRBD2 (6 bases). Input material: peripheral blood. The TCR sequence derives from a man aged 18 to 30 with active or convalescent COVID-19. The CDR3 loop is CASSWDGSASAQETQYF. The DNA of the CDR3 is TGTGCCAGCAGCTGGGACGGGAGTGCATCAGCCCAAGAGACCCAGTACTTC. Supplemented by reference TRBV5-4 and TRBJ2-5, the full variable domain reads ETGVTQSPTHLIKTRGQQVTLRCSSQSGHNTVSWYQQALGQGPQFIFQYYREEENGRGNFPPRFSGLQFPNYSSELNVNALELDDSALYLCASSWDGSASAQETQYFGPGTRLLVL.